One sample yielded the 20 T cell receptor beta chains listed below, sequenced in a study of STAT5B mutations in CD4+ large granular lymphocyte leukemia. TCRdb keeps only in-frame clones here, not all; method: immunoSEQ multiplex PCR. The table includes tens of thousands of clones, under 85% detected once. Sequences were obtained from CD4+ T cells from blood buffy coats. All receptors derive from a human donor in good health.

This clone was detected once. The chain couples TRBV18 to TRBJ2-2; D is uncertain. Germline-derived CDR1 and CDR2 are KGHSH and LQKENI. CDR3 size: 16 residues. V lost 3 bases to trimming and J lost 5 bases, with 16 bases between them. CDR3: CASSPVKAQETGELFF. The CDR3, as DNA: TGTGCCAGCTCACCGGTGAAGGCGCAGGAGACCGGGGAGCTGTTTTTT.

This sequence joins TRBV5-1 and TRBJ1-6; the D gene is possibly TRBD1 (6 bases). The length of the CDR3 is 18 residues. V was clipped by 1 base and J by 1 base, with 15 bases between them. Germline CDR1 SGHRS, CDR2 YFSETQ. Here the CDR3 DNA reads TGCGCCAGCAGCTTGACAGGGACGAGGGTTTCCTATAATTCACCCCTCCACTTT. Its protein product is CASSLTGTRVSYNSPLHF.

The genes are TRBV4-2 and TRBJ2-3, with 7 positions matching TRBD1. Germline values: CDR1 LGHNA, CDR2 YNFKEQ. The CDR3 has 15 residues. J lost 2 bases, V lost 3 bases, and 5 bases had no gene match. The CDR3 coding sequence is TGTGCCAGCAGCCAGAGGACAGGAAACACAGATACGCAGTATTTT. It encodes CASSQRTGNTDTQYF.

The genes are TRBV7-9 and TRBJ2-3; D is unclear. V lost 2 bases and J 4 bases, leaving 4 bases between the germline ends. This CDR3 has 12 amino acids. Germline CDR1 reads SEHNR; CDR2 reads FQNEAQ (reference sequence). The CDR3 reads CASSLQADTQYF. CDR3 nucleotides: TGTGCCAGCAGCTTACAAGCAGATACGCAGTATTTT.

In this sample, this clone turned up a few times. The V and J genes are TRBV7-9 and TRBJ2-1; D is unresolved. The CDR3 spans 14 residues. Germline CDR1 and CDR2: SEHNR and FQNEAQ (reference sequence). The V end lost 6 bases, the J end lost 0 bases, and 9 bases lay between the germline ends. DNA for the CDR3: TGTGCCAGCAGTTTGGTTGGCTCCTACAATGAGCAGTTCTTC. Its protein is CASSLVGSYNEQFF.

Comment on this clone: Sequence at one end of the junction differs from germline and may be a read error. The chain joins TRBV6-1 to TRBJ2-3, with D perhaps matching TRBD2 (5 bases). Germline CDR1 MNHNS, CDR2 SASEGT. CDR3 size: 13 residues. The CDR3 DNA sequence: TGTGCCAGCAGCGAAGCGGCCACAGATACGCAGTATTTT. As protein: CASSEAATDTQYF.

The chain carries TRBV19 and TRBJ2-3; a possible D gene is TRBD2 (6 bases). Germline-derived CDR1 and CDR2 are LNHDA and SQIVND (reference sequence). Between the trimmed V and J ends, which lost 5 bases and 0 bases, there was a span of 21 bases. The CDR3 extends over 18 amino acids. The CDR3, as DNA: TGTGCCAGTAGTCCCTCACCGAGAGGCGGGATTAGCACAGATACGCAGTATTTT. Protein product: CASSPSPRGGISTDTQYF. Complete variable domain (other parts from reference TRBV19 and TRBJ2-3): DGGITQSPKYLFRKEGQNVTLSCEQNLNHDAMYWYRQDPGQGLRLIYYSQIVNDFQKGDIAEGYSVSREKKESFPLTVTSAQKNPTAFYLCASSPSPRGGISTDTQYFGPGTRLTVL.

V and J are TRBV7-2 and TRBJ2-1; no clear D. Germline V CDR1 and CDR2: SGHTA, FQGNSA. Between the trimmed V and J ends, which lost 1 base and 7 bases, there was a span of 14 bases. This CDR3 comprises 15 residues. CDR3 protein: CASSLGRAARNEQFF. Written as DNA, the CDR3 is TGTGCCAGCAGCTTAGGCCGGGCCGCTCGGAATGAGCAGTTCTTC.

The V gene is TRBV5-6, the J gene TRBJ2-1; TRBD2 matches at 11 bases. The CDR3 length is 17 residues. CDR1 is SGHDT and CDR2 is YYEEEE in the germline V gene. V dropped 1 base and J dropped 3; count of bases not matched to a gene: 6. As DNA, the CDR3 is TGTGCCAGCAGCTTGACCCTGACTAGCGGGAACTACAATGAGCAGTTCTTC. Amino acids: CASSLTLTSGNYNEQFF.

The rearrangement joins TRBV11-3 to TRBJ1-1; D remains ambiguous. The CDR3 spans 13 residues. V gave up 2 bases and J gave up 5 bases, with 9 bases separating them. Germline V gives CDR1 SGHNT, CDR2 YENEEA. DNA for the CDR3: TGTGCCAGCAGCTTACTGGGAGATACTGAAGCTTTCTTT. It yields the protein CASSLLGDTEAFF.

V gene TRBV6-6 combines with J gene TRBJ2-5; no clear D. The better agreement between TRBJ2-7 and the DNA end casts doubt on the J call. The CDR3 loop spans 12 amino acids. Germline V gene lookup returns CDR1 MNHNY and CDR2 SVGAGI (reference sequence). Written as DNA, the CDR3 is TGTGCCAGCAGTTACAGGGTCTACGAGCAGTACTTC. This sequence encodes CASSYRVYEQYF.

The CDR3 nucleotides are TGTGCCAGCAGCTTGGCCAACCCAGGGCTAAATCAGCCCCAGCATTTT. As protein: CASSLANPGLNQPQHF. The V and J genes are TRBV5-6 and TRBJ1-5; possibly TRBD1 for D (5 bases). V lost 0 bases and J lost 4, with 14 bases in between. Germline V lookup: CDR1 SGHDT, CDR2 YYEEEE. The CDR3 is 16 residues long.

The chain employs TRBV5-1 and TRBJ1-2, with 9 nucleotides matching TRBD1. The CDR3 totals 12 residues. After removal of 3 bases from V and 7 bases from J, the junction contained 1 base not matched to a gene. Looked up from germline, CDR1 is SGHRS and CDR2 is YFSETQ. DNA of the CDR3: TGCGCCAGCAGCTCGACAGGGGGTGGCTACACCTTC. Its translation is CASSSTGGGYTF.

CDR3 DNA sequence: TGTGCCAGCTCACCCCTTCGGGGATCGGCAGATACGCAGTATTTT. It translates to CASSPLRGSADTQYF. The chain uses TRBV18 and TRBJ2-3; maybe TRBD2 (5 bases). Germline V CDR1 and CDR2: KGHSH, LQKENI. The CDR3 sequence is 15 residues long. V was clipped by 3 bases and J by 4 bases, with 14 bases between them.

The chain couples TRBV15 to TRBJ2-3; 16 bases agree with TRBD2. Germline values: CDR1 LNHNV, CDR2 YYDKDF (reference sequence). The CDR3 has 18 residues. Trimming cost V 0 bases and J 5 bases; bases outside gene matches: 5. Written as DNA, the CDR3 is TGTGCCACCAGCAGAGAGGGGACTAGCGGGAGGGCCGTAGATACGCAGTATTTT. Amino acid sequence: CATSREGTSGRAVDTQYF.

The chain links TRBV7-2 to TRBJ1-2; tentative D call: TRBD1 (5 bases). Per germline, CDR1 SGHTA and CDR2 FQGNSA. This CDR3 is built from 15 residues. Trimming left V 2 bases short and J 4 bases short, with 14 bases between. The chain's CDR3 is CASSLSGGGTYGYTF. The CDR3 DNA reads TGTGCCAGCAGCTTATCTGGGGGGGGAACCTATGGCTACACCTTC.

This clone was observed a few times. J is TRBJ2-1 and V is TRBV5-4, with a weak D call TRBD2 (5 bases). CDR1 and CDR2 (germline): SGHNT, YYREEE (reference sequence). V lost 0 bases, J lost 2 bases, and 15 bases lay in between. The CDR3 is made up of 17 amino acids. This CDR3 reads CASSLGGPLGAYNEQFF. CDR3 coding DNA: TGTGCCAGCAGCTTGGGGGGTCCTCTCGGGGCCTACAATGAGCAGTTCTTC.

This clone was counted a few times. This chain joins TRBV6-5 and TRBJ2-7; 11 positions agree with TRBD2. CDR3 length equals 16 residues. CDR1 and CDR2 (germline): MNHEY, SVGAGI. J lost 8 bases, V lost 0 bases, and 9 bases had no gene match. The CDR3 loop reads CASSYSIRLAGRKQYF. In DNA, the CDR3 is TGTGCCAGCAGTTACTCGATACGACTAGCGGGGAGAAAGCAGTACTTC.

The chain's CDR3 is CASSPHSTGGGEQFF. In DNA form, the CDR3 reads TGTGCCAGCAGCCCCCACAGTACGGGAGGGGGTGAGCAGTTCTTC. The chain carries TRBV7-9 and TRBJ2-1; 8 positions agree with TRBD2. The CDR3 runs to 15 residues. Germline V gene lookup returns CDR1 SEHNR and CDR2 FQNEAQ (reference sequence). Trimming removed 5 bases from V and 9 bases from J; junction bases left unmatched: 12. Variable domain in full (rest from reference TRBV7-9 and TRBJ2-1): DTGVSQNPRHKITKRGQNVTFRCDPISEHNRLYWYRQTLGQGPEFLTYFQNEAQLEKSRLLSDRFSAERPKGSFSTLEIQRTEQGDSAMYLCASSPHSTGGGEQFFGPGTRLTVL.

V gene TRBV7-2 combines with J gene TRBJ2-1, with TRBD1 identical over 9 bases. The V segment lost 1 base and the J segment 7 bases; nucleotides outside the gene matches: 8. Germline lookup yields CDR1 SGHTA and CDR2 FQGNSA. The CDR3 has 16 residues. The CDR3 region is CASSLGQGGGRNEQFF. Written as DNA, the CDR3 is TGTGCCAGCAGCTTAGGACAGGGGGGCGGTCGGAATGAGCAGTTCTTC.